The clone carrying this TCR beta chain has at least ten counts. Its antigen is as yet unknown. CDR1 and CDR2 (germline): SGHVS, FNYEAQ. The CDR3 length is 14 residues. V gave up 5 bases and J gave up 3 bases, with 13 bases separating them. TCRdb re-analysed the reads in MiXCR, keeping a single row per CDR3 protein. Counted here are 200,000 or so distinct CDR3 sequences, approximately 28% occurring once; the ten biggest clones make up 31%. The sample comes from a study of T cell repertoires in cytomegalovirus infection. General study points: Using cumulative public TCR beta family frequency, the authors identified those who carried CMV together with the relevant HLA.

This chain uses TRBV7-6 with TRBJ1-1; the D is unclear. Sequenced material: PBMCs. This receptor was identified in a human donor in good health (CMV status not recorded). Some clones in this sample may be carry-over from other donors' samples. Here the CDR3 DNA reads TGTGCCAGCAGCAGACAAAATCGGGACACTGAAGCTTTCTTT. This sequence encodes CASSRQNRDTEAFF.